These T cell receptor beta chains were read from a single sample in a study of T cell clusters in autoimmune cytopenias. TCRdb reprocessed the multiplex PCR reads; each CDR3 protein has one entry and no DNA is given. Its listing shows 9,500 to 15,000 distinct CDR3 sequences. The sample was also linked to a second study, of T cell repertoires in aging, cancer and after chemotherapy.

Sequencing used peripheral blood. These receptors came from a human donor in good health. CDR3s include the opening cysteine and the closing phenylalanine or tryptophan. The order of the fields is clone size, J gene, V gene, CDR3 protein. Clone sizes are given selectively: once, few, many, or a class where the clone is expanded.

clone size: medium-sized; J gene: TRBJ2-2; V gene: TRBV5-6; CDR3 protein: CASSLGDLGELFF
clone size: .; J gene: TRBJ2-1; V gene: TRBV24-1; CDR3 protein: CATSDSRGALNEQFF
clone size: .; J gene: TRBJ2-3; V gene: TRBV7-6; CDR3 protein: CASSSITLAGTSTDTQYF
clone size: .; J gene: TRBJ2-7; V gene: TRBV7-2; CDR3 protein: CASSLGGGAHEQYF
clone size: .; J gene: TRBJ1-1; V gene: TRBV29-1; CDR3 protein: CSVDGQNSAFF
clone size: .; J gene: TRBJ1-2; V gene: TRBV15; CDR3 protein: CATSREVGQHYGYTF
clone size: .; J gene: TRBJ1-6; V gene: TRBV20-1; CDR3 protein: CSSFTGVGSPLHF
clone size: medium-sized; J gene: TRBJ2-7; V gene: TRBV20-1; CDR3 protein: CSAEEWGLSYEQYF
clone size: .; J gene: TRBJ2-3; V gene: TRBV6-2/TRBV6-3; CDR3 protein: CASSYPPGLAGGRTDTQYF
clone size: medium-sized; J gene: TRBJ2-3; V gene: TRBV6-1; CDR3 protein: CASSATSGGPDTQYF
clone size: medium-sized; J gene: TRBJ2-3; V gene: TRBV7-2; CDR3 protein: CASSFTSGGSRDTQYF
clone size: .; J gene: TRBJ2-2; V gene: TRBV6-5; CDR3 protein: CASSYSTGVGTGELFF
clone size: .; J gene: TRBJ2-3; V gene: TRBV27; CDR3 protein: CASSRVRGSSTDTQYF
clone size: .; J gene: TRBJ2-5; V gene: TRBV30; CDR3 protein: CAWFPRGRQETQYF
clone size: medium-sized; J gene: TRBJ1-4; V gene: TRBV6-2/TRBV6-3; CDR3 protein: CASTPAGQGIRKLFF
clone size: medium-sized; J gene: TRBJ1-3; V gene: TRBV6-1; CDR3 protein: CASSEGPPWAGNTIYF
clone size: .; J gene: TRBJ1-3; V gene: TRBV9; CDR3 protein: CASSVVGHAGAGNTIYF
clone size: .; J gene: TRBJ2-3; V gene: TRBV7-2; CDR3 protein: CASSRTSGGYTDTQYF
clone size: .; J gene: TRBJ2-6; V gene: TRBV7-9; CDR3 protein: CASGGEFSGANVLTF
clone size: .; J gene: TRBJ1-5; V gene: TRBV19; CDR3 protein: CASRTNRVNQPQHF
clone size: .; J gene: TRBJ1-1; V gene: TRBV19; CDR3 protein: CASTLQGGYTEAFF
clone size: medium-sized; J gene: TRBJ2-7; V gene: TRBV7-9; CDR3 protein: CASSPRTVYEQYF
clone size: medium-sized; J gene: TRBJ1-2; V gene: TRBV7-9; CDR3 protein: CASSLVVASNYGYTF
clone size: .; J gene: TRBJ1-1; V gene: TRBV4-2; CDR3 protein: CASSQGTGRGTEAFF
clone size: medium-sized; J gene: TRBJ2-1; V gene: TRBV29-1; CDR3 protein: CSVAGNNEQFF
clone size: .; J gene: TRBJ2-1; V gene: TRBV6-2/TRBV6-3; CDR3 protein: CASTRGLAVSYNEQFF
clone size: medium-sized; J gene: TRBJ1-1; V gene: TRBV28; CDR3 protein: CASSSGPVNTEAFF
clone size: .; J gene: TRBJ2-2; V gene: TRBV20-1; CDR3 protein: CSARRMASGGNTGELFF
clone size: .; J gene: TRBJ2-7; V gene: TRBV29-1; CDR3 protein: CSVVEGAKTQYF
clone size: .; J gene: TRBJ2-1; V gene: TRBV6-6; CDR3 protein: CASSWPGREGVTEQFF
clone size: .; J gene: TRBJ1-1; V gene: TRBV12-3/TRBV12-4; CDR3 protein: CASSGRFTEAFF
clone size: .; J gene: TRBJ2-2; V gene: TRBV18; CDR3 protein: CASSQLGTQGATGELFF
clone size: .; J gene: TRBJ2-1; V gene: TRBV30; CDR3 protein: CAWSAANSYNEQFF
clone size: .; J gene: TRBJ2-5; V gene: TRBV7-2; CDR3 protein: CASSALTGDWGETQYF
clone size: .; J gene: TRBJ2-4; V gene: TRBV19; CDR3 protein: CASSGQNIAKNIQYF
clone size: medium-sized; J gene: TRBJ1-3; V gene: TRBV12-3/TRBV12-4; CDR3 protein: CASSSLQGIAGNTIYF
clone size: .; J gene: TRBJ1-4; V gene: TRBV12-3/TRBV12-4; CDR3 protein: CASSRGTANEKLFF
clone size: medium-sized; J gene: TRBJ1-3; V gene: TRBV7-9; CDR3 protein: CASSFNGRNTIYF
clone size: .; J gene: TRBJ2-2; V gene: TRBV6-5; CDR3 protein: CASSLTSGGVWGELFF
clone size: .; J gene: TRBJ1-1; V gene: TRBV20-1; CDR3 protein: CSADPRNTEAFF
clone size: .; J gene: TRBJ1-2; V gene: TRBV6-1; CDR3 protein: CASSPGPNYGYTF
clone size: medium-sized; J gene: TRBJ2-6; V gene: TRBV19; CDR3 protein: CASSISPGQNFSGANVLTF
clone size: medium-sized; J gene: TRBJ2-2; V gene: TRBV15; CDR3 protein: CATSGLITGELFF
clone size: medium-sized; J gene: TRBJ2-7; V gene: TRBV6-2/TRBV6-3; CDR3 protein: CASSYSSGSYEQYF
clone size: .; J gene: TRBJ1-1; V gene: TRBV6-5; CDR3 protein: CASSERDEAFF